The 14 T cell receptor beta chains listed next were all sequenced from one sample in a study of T cells after somatic rescue of genetic block. Measured with immunoSEQ multiplex PCR; TCRdb has only the in-frame clones, and not every one. Of about 70,000 clones listed, about 91% are singletons. The sample taken for sequencing was peripheral blood mononuclear cells (PBMCs). The receptor source for this set is a man aged 40-49 years.

V is TRBV6-1 and J is TRBJ2-7; D is perhaps TRBD2 (5 bases). The CDR3 loop spans 14 amino acids. Looked up from germline, CDR1 is MNHNS and CDR2 is SASEGT. The V end was cut by 4 bases, the J end by 0 bases, with 10 bases between. The CDR3 is CASSGEGFSYEQYF. In nucleotides, the CDR3 is TGTGCCAGCAGTGGTGAGGGATTCTCCTACGAGCAGTACTTC.

In its sample, this clone was seen a few times. The V call is TRBV2, the J call TRBJ2-5, with TRBD2 as a possible D gene (5 bases). The CDR3 length is 15 residues. The germline V gene has CDR1 SNHLY and CDR2 FYNNEI. V was cut by 1 base and J by 5 bases, with 14 bases left in between. CDR3 sequence: CASSEDRRAIETQYF. In nucleotides, the CDR3 is TGTGCCAGCAGTGAAGATAGGCGGGCCATCGAGACCCAGTACTTC.

This chain uses TRBV29-1 with TRBJ2-7, with D hard to call. CDR1 is SQVTM and CDR2 is ANQGSEA in the germline V gene. V lost 5 bases and J lost 0, with 8 bases in between. This CDR3 has 12 amino acids. The chain's CDR3 is CSVRSSSYEQYF. The CDR3 DNA reads TGCAGCGTTCGAAGCAGCTCCTACGAGCAGTACTTC.

The genes are TRBV6-1 and TRBJ1-6; possibly TRBD1 for D (6 bases). The CDR3 sequence is 14 residues long. The V gene's germline CDR1 is MNHNS and CDR2 SASEGT. Trimming pared 8 bases from V and 9 bases from J, leaving 17 bases between. CDR3 DNA: TGTGCCAGCTCAGTGGCAGGCAGGGGTTCACCCCTCCACTTT. Amino acid sequence: CASSVAGRGSPLHF.

This clone is a singleton in its sample. V is TRBV6-5 and J is TRBJ1-1; 9 bases fit TRBD1. The CDR3 runs to 14 residues. J was trimmed by 8 bases and V by 5 bases; bases with no gene match: 9. CDR1 MNHEY and CDR2 SVGAGI come from the germline V gene. CDR3: CASSADRGLREAFF. The CDR3 nucleotides are TGTGCCAGCAGTGCGGACAGGGGATTAAGGGAAGCTTTCTTT.

The chain links TRBV18 to TRBJ1-2; D perhaps matches TRBD1 (5 bases). Trimming shortened V by 3 bases and J by 6 bases, and 11 bases separated the two germline ends. CDR1 and CDR2 (germline): KGHSH, LQKENI. This CDR3 has 13 residues. In DNA, the CDR3 is TGTGCCAGCTCACCCGGCCAGGGAAATGGCTACACCTTC. As protein: CASSPGQGNGYTF.

The rearrangement joins TRBV7-9 to TRBJ2-5; 8 nucleotides match TRBD1. After removal of 5 bases from V and 2 bases from J, the junction contained 13 bases not matched to a gene. Germline V gene sequence: CDR1 SEHNR, CDR2 FQNEAQ (reference sequence). The CDR3 sequence is 17 residues long. The CDR3 nucleotides are TGTGCCAGCAGCCCTTCCGAGAATACAGGGGGACAAGAGACCCAGTACTTC. Amino acids: CASSPSENTGGQETQYF.

This clone occurred once. The J gene is TRBJ2-6, the V gene TRBV7-2; 7 nucleotides agree with TRBD1. The CDR3 is 16 amino acids. Trimming removed 5 bases from V and 0 bases from J; junction bases left unmatched: 4. Germline CDR1 is SGHTA and CDR2 is FQGNSA. CDR3 bases: TGTGCCAGCAGCCCAAGGACAGGCTCTGGGGCCAACGTCCTGACTTTC. This codes for CASSPRTGSGANVLTF.

The chain is built from TRBV4-1 and TRBJ2-1; D is uncertain. The CDR3 is 13 amino acids. Germline CDR1 is MGHRA and CDR2 is YSYEKL. The germline V and J ends were trimmed by 1 base and 4 bases, with 5 bases remaining between them. The CDR3 DNA reads TGCGCCAGCAGCCAAGTCATATACAATGAGCAGTTCTTC. It yields the protein CASSQVIYNEQFF.

This chain uses TRBV11-2 with TRBJ2-5; 7 bases match TRBD1. This CDR3 comprises 13 residues. From germline, CDR1 is SGHAT and CDR2 FQNNGV. V was pared by 6 bases and J by 3 bases, with 4 bases of the junction left unmatched. CDR3 DNA: TGTGCCAGCAGATCAGACAGGGAAGAGACCCAGTACTTC. Its translation: CASRSDREETQYF. Full variable domain (remainder filled in from reference TRBV11-2 and TRBJ2-5): EAGVAQSPRYKIIEKRQSVAFWCNPISGHATLYWYQQILGQGPKLLIQFQNNGVVDDSQLPKDRFSAERLKGVDSTLKIQPAKLEDSAVYLCASRSDREETQYFGPGTRLLVL.

This clone occurred a few times. This chain uses TRBV2 with TRBJ2-1; TRBD2 aligns across 13 bases. V was pared by 0 bases and J by 11 bases, with 7 bases of the junction left unmatched. This CDR3 has 16 residues. Germline V gene sequence: CDR1 SNHLY, CDR2 FYNNEI. Here the CDR3 reads CASSEALRGLAGQQFF. For the CDR3, the DNA is TGTGCCAGCAGTGAAGCGCTTCGGGGACTAGCGGGACAGCAGTTCTTC.

This chain uses TRBV5-1 with TRBJ1-2; 9 nucleotides line up with TRBD1. The CDR3 loop spans 14 amino acids. Trimming took 3 bases from V and 8 from J; bases not matched to a gene: 8. Germline lookup yields CDR1 SGHRS and CDR2 YFSETQ. The CDR3 nucleotides are TGCGCCAGCAGCTCAGGGACAGGGACACAAGGCTACACCTTC. Translating gives CASSSGTGTQGYTF.

The V gene is TRBV30, the J gene TRBJ2-3, with 11 bases fitting TRBD2. V shed 0 bases and J 0 bases; nucleotides not matched to a gene: 11. Germline CDR1 GTSNPN, CDR2 SVGIG (reference sequence). This CDR3 contains 19 residues. CDR3: CAWSVLAGGRMVSTDTQYF. In nucleotides, the CDR3 is TGTGCCTGGAGTGTCCTAGCGGGGGGCCGTATGGTAAGCACAGATACGCAGTATTTT. Filled out from reference TRBV30 and TRBJ2-3, the complete variable domain reads SQTIHQWPATLVQPVGSPLSLECTVEGTSNPNLYWYRQAAGRGLQLLFYSVGIGQISSEVPQNLSASRPQDRQFILSSKKLLLSDSGFYLCAWSVLAGGRMVSTDTQYFGPGTRLTVL.

This chain uses TRBV27 with TRBJ2-7; TRBD1 is a possible D gene (5 bases). The CDR3 covers 14 residues. Between the trimmed V and J ends, which lost 6 bases and 1 base, there was a span of 13 bases. Germline V gene data show CDR1 as MNHEY and CDR2 as SMNVEV (reference sequence). Here the CDR3 DNA reads TGTGCCAGCAGCTCGACGGCAGGGTCCTACGAGCAGTACTTC. It codes for CASSSTAGSYEQYF.